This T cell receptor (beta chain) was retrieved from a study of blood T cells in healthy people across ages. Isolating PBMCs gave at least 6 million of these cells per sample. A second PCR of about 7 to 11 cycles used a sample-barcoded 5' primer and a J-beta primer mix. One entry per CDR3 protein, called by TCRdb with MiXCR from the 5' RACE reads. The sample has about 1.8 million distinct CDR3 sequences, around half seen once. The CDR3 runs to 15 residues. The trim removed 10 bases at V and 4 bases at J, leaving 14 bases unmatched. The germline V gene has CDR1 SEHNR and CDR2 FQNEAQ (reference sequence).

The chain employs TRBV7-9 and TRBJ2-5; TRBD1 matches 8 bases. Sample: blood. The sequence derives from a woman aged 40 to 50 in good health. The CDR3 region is CAIPPPGGGSETQYF. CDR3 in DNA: TGTGCCATCCCCCCCCCAGGGGGCGGTTCAGAGACCCAGTACTTC.